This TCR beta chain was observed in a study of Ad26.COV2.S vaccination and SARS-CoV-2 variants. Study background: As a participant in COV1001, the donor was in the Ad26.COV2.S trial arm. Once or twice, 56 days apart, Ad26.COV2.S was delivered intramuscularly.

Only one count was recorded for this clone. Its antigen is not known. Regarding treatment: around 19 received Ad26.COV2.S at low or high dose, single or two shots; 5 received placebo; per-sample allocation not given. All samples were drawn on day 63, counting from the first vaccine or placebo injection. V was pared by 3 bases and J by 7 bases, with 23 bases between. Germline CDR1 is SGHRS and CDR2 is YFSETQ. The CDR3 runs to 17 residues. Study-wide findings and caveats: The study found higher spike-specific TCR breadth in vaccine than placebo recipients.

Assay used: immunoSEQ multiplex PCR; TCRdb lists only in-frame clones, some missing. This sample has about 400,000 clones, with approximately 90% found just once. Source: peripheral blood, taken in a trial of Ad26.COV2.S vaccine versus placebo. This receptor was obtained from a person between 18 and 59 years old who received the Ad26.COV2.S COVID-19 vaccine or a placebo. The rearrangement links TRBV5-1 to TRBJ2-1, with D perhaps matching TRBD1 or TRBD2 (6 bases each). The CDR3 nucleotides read TGCGCCAGCAGCTCCTTGGCGGGACAAAGCGAATTTAATGAGCAGTTCTTC. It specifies CASSSLAGQSEFNEQFF.